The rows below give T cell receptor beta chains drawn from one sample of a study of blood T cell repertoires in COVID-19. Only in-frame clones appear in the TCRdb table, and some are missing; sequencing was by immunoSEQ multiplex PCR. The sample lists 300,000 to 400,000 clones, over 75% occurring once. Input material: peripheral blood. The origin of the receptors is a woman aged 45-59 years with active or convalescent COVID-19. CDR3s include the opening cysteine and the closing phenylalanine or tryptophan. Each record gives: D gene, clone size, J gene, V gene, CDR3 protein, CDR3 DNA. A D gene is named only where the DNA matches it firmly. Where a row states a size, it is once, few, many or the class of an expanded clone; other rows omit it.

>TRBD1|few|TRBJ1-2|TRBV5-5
CASSLVGQGLHGYTF
TGTGCCAGCAGCTTGGTGGGACAGGGTCTTCATGGCTACACCTTC
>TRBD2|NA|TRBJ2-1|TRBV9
CASSVGPSGGYNEQFF
TGTGCCAGCAGCGTAGGCCCTAGCGGGGGTTACAATGAGCAGTTCTTC
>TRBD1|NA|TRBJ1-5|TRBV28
CASSTRTGGSPQHF
TGTGCCAGCAGTACCCGGACAGGGGGCTCGCCCCAGCATTTT
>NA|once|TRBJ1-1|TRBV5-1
CASSLAGEAFF
TGCGCCAGCAGCTTGGCAGGGGAAGCTTTCTTT
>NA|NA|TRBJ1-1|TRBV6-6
CASSSGVRTEAFF
TGTGCCAGCAGTTCAGGGGTTCGAACTGAAGCTTTCTTT
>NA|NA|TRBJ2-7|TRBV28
CASTNSLSYEQYF
TGTGCCAGCACAAACAGCCTCTCCTACGAGCAGTACTTC
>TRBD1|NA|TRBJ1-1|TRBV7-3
CASSFDRVSTEAFF
TGTGCCAGCAGCTTTGACAGGGTGAGCACTGAAGCTTTCTTT
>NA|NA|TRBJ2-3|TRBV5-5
CASSLLRGTDTQYF
TGTGCCAGCAGCCTCCTTCGGGGGACAGATACGCAGTATTTT
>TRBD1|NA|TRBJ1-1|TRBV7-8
CASSYDRGLTEAFF
TGTGCCAGCAGCTACGACAGGGGGTTAACTGAAGCTTTCTTT
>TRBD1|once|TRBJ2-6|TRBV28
CASSPGQGAGGANVLTF
TGTGCCAGCAGTCCGGGACAGGGGGCGGGAGGGGCCAACGTCCTGACTTTC
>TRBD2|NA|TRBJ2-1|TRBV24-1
CATSDWASGYYNEQFF
TGTGCCACCAGTGATTGGGCTAGCGGGTACTACAATGAGCAGTTCTTC
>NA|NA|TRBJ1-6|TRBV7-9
CASSLGAPRSPLHF
TGTGCCAGCAGCTTAGGCGCCCCTAGGTCACCCCTCCACTTT
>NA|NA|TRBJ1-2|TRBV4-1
CASSQETGYGYTF
TGCGCCAGCAGCCAAGAGACGGGGTATGGCTACACCTTC
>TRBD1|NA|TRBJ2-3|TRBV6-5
CASSYNRGQGPQYF
TGTGCCAGCAGTTACAATAGAGGACAGGGCCCGCAGTATTTT
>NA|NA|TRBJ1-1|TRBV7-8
CASSLEGGMRNTEAFF
TGTGCCAGCAGCTTAGAAGGGGGAATGAGGAACACTGAAGCTTTCTTT
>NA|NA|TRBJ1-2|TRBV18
CASSPLAEGYGYTF
TGTGCCAGCTCACCACTGGCCGAGGGCTATGGCTACACCTTC
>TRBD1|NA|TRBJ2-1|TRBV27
CASSLLGQGANNEQFF
TGTGCCAGCAGTCTACTGGGACAGGGGGCCAACAATGAGCAGTTCTTC
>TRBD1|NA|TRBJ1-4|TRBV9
CASSVGRTGNEKLFF
TGTGCCAGCAGCGTAGGAAGGACAGGGAATGAAAAACTGTTTTTT
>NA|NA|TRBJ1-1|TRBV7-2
CASSLVGGAVNTEAFF
TGTGCCAGCAGCTTAGTTGGAGGGGCCGTGAACACTGAAGCTTTCTTT
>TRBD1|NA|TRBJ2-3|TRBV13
CASSPRTGGDTQYF
TGTGCCAGCAGCCCCAGGACAGGGGGGGATACGCAGTATTTT
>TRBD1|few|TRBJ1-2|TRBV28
CASSLSGTGDVYGYTF
TGTGCCAGCAGTCTCTCCGGGACAGGTGATGTTTATGGCTACACCTTC
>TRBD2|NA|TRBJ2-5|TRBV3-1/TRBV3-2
CASSLLSGGRETQYF
TGTGCCAGCAGCCTCCTTAGCGGGGGCCGGGAGACCCAGTACTTC
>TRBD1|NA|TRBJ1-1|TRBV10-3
CAISEAPGQGSEAFF
TGTGCCATCAGTGAGGCCCCGGGACAGGGGTCTGAAGCTTTCTTT
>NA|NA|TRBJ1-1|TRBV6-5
CASSYADRGNTEAFF
TGTGCCAGCAGTTACGCCGATAGGGGGAACACTGAAGCTTTCTTT
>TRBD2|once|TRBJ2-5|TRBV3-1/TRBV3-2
CASSQAWGGSETQYF
TGTGCCAGCAGCCAAGCCTGGGGGGGGAGCGAGACCCAGTACTTC
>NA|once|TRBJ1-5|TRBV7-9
CASSLVEENQPQHF
TGTGCCAGCAGCTTAGTGGAGGAAAATCAGCCCCAGCATTTT
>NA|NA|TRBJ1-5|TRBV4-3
CASSLDRINQPQHF
TGCGCCAGCAGCCTCGACAGGATAAATCAGCCCCAGCATTTT
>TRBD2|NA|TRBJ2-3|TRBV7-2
CASSWLAGDGVTQYF
TGTGCCAGCAGCTGGCTAGCGGGAGACGGTGTCACGCAGTATTTT
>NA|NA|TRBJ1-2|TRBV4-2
CASSQDHQAYGYTF
TGTGCCAGCAGCCAAGATCACCAGGCCTATGGCTACACCTTC
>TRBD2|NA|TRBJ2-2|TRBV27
CASSLAGGVTGELFF
TGTGCCAGCAGTCTGGCGGGAGGGGTCACCGGGGAGCTGTTTTTT
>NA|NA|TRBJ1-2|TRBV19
CASSPRTGYGYTF
TGTGCCAGTAGTCCCAGGACTGGCTATGGCTACACCTTC
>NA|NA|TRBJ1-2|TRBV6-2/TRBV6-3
CASSFGEAYYGYTF
TGTGCCAGCAGTTTTGGAGAGGCTTACTATGGCTACACCTTC
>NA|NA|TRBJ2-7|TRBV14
CASSQDAASSSYEQYF
TGTGCCAGCAGCCAAGACGCTGCCTCGAGCTCCTACGAGCAGTACTTC
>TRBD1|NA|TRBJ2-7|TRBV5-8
CASSLEQGAYEQYF
TGTGCCAGCAGCTTGGAACAGGGGGCCTACGAGCAGTACTTC
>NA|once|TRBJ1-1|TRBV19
CASSMYMNTEAFF
TGTGCCAGTAGTATGTATATGAACACTGAAGCTTTCTTT
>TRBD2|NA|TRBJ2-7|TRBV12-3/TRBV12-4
CASSFLAEGEQYF
TGTGCCAGCAGTTTTCTAGCGGAAGGCGAGCAGTACTTC
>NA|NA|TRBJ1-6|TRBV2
CASKAGASYNSPLHF
TGTGCCAGCAAGGCGGGGGCGTCCTATAATTCACCCCTCCACTTT
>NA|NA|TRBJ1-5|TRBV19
CASSLFPGPDQPQHF
TGTGCCAGTAGTCTCTTCCCAGGGCCCGATCAGCCCCAGCATTTT
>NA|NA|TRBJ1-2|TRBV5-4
CASSLRGFGYGYTF
TGTGCCAGCAGCTTGAGGGGTTTCGGCTATGGCTACACCTTC
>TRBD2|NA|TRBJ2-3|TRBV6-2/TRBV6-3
CASSLAGATDTQYF
TGTGCCAGCAGTTTAGCGGGAGCAACAGATACGCAGTATTTT
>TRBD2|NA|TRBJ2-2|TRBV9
CASRAGAGPGELFF
TGTGCCAGCAGGGCGGGAGCGGGGCCCGGGGAGCTGTTTTTT
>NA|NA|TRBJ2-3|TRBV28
CASSLTASQDTQYF
TGTGCCAGCAGTTTAACCGCTAGCCAAGATACGCAGTATTTT
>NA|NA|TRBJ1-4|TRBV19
CASSSRSLANEKLFF
TGTGCCAGTAGTTCTAGGAGTCTAGCTAATGAAAAACTGTTTTTT
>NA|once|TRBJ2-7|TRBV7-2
CASSEPNRVYEQYF
TGTGCCAGCAGCGAACCGAACAGGGTTTACGAGCAGTACTTC
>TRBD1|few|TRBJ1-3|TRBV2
CASGTGTGGNTIYF
TGTGCCAGCGGAACCGGGACAGGGGGAAACACCATATATTTT
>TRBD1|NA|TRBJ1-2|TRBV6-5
CASILAGGGGYTF
TGTGCCAGCATTTTAGCAGGGGGCGGTGGCTACACCTTC
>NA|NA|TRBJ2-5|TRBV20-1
CSASHRLRQETQYF
TGCAGTGCTAGTCACAGACTACGACAAGAGACCCAGTACTTC
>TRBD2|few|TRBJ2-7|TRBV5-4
CASSLGGLAIYEQYF
TGTGCCAGCAGCTTGGGAGGACTAGCAATCTACGAGCAGTACTTC
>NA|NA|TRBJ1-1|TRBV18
CASSSVPNTEAFF
TGTGCCAGCTCCTCCGTCCCTAACACTGAAGCTTTCTTT
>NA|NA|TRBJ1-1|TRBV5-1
CASSPGRGNTEAFF
TGCGCCAGCAGCCCCGGCAGGGGGAACACTGAAGCTTTCTTT
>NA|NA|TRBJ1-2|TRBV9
CASSANPGAAYGYTF
TGTGCCAGCAGCGCTAACCCAGGGGCGGCCTATGGCTACACCTTC
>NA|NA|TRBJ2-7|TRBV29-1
CSVDTGLGYEQYF
TGCAGCGTTGACACGGGACTGGGATACGAGCAGTACTTC
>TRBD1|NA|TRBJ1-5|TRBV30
CAWSGGQGIQPQHF
TGTGCCTGGAGTGGGGGACAGGGTATTCAGCCCCAGCATTTT
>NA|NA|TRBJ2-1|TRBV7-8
CASSRLQGGGNEQFF
TGTGCCAGCAGCCGCCTCCAGGGAGGGGGCAATGAGCAGTTCTTC
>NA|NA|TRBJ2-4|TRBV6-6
CASSPKGRAKNIQYF
TGTGCCAGCAGTCCTAAAGGGAGGGCCAAAAACATTCAGTACTTC
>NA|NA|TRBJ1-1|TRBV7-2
CASSLIPDSEAFF
TGTGCCAGCAGCTTAATCCCGGACAGTGAAGCTTTCTTT
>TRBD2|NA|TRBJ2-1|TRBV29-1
CSVEVSGASGSLQFF
TGCAGCGTTGAAGTTTCTGGGGCTAGCGGAAGTCTCCAGTTCTTC